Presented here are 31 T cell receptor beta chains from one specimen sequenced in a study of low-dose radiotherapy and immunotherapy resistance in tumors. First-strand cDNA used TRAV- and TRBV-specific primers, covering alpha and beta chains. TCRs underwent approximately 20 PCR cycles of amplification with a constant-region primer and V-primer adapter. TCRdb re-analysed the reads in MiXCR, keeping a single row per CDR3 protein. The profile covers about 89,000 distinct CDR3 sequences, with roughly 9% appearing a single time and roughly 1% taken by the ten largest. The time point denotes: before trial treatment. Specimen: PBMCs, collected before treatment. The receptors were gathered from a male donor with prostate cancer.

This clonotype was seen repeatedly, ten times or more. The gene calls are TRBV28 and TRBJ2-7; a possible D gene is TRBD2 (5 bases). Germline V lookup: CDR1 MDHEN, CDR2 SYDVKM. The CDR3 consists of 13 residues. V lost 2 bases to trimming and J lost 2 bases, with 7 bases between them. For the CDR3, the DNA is TGTGCCAGCAGTTTACCGGGGACCTACGAGCAGTACTTC. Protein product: CASSLPGTYEQYF.

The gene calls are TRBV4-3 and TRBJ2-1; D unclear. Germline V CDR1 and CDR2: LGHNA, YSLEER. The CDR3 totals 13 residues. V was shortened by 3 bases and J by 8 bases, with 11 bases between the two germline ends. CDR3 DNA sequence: TGCGCCAGCAGCCATTCAAGTGGGGATGAGCAGTTCTTC. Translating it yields CASSHSSGDEQFF.

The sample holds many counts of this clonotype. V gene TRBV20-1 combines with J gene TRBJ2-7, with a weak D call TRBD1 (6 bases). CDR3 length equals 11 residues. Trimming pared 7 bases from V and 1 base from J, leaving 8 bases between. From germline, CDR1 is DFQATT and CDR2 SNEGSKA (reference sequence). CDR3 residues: CSGGQSYEQYF. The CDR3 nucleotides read TGCAGTGGAGGACAGTCCTACGAGCAGTACTTC.

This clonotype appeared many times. CDR3 bases: TGTGCCAGCAGTTTGCCCGGGACTAGCACCGGGGAGCTGTTTTTT. Its protein is CASSLPGTSTGELFF. V and J are TRBV28 and TRBJ2-2, with 8 bases aligning to TRBD2. Germline loops: CDR1 MDHEN, CDR2 SYDVKM. This CDR3 is 15 amino acids long. The junction had 4 bases not matched to a gene; V was cut back by 3 bases and J by 4 bases.

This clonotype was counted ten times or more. CDR3 loop: CASSVGGSTDTQYF. CDR3 nucleotide sequence: TGTGCCAGCAGCGTAGGCGGGAGCACAGATACGCAGTATTTT. The chain has TRBV9 and TRBJ2-3; possibly TRBD2 for D (5 bases). With 0 bases removed from V and 0 bases from J, the gap between germline ends came to 5 bases. This CDR3 comprises 14 residues. In germline, CDR1 is SGDLS, CDR2 YYNGEE.

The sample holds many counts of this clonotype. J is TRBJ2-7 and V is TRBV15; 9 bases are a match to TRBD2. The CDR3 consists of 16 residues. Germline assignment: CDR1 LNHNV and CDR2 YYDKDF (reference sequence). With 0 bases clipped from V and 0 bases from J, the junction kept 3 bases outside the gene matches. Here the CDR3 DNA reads TGTGCCACCAGCAGAGATCTAGCGGGATCCTCCTACGAGCAGTACTTC. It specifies CATSRDLAGSSYEQYF.

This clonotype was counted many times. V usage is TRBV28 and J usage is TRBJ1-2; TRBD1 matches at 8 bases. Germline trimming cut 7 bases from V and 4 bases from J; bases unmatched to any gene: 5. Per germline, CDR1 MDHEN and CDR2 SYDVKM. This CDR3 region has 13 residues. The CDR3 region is CASTRGQGYGYTF. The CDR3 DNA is TGTGCCAGCACCAGGGGGCAGGGCTATGGCTACACCTTC.

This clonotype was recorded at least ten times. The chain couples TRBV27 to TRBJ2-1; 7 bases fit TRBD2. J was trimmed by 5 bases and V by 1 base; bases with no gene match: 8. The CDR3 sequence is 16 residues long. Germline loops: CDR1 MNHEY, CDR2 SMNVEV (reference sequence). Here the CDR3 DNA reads TGTGCCAGCAGTTTATGGGCGGGAGAGTTCGACAATGAGCAGTTCTTC. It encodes CASSLWAGEFDNEQFF.

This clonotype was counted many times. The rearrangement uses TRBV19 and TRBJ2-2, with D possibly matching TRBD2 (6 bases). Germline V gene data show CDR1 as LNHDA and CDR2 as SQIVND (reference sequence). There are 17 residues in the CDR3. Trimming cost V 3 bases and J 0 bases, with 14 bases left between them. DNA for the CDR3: TGTGCCAGTAGTATGCGGCGGCTAGCGACGAACACCGGGGAGCTGTTTTTT. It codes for CASSMRRLATNTGELFF.

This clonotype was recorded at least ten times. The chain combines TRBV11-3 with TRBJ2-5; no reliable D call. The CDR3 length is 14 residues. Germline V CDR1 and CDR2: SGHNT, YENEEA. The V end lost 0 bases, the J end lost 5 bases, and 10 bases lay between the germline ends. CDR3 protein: CASSLEVSKETQYF. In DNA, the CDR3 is TGTGCCAGCAGCTTAGAAGTCAGCAAGGAGACCCAGTACTTC.

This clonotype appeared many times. Here the CDR3 reads CASSRTRARGYTF. The CDR3 nucleotides are TGTGCCAGCAGCCGCACAAGGGCGAGGGGCTACACCTTC. The chain couples TRBV6-5 to TRBJ1-2; no definite D call. Germline V CDR1 and CDR2: MNHEY, SVGAGI. The CDR3 has 13 amino acids. Trimming pared 6 bases from V and 8 bases from J, leaving 16 bases between.

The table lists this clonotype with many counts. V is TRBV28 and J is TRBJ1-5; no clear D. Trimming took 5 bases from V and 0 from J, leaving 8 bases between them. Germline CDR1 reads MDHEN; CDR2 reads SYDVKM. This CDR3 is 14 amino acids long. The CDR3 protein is CASSTQPSNQPQHF. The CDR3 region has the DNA TGTGCCAGCAGTACGCAGCCTAGCAATCAGCCCCAGCATTTT.

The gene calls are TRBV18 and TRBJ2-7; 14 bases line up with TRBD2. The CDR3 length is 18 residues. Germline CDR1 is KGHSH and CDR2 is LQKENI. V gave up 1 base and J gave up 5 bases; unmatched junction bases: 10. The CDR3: CASSPQEGTSGGLDEQYF. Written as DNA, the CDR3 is TGTGCCAGCTCACCACAGGAAGGGACTAGCGGGGGTCTCGACGAGCAGTACTTC.

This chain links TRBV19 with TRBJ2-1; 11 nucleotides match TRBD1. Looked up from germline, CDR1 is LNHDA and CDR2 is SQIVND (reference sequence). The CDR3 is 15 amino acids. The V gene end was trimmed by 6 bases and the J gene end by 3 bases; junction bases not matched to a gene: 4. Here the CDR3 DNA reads TGTGCCAGTAGGCGGACAGGGGGCGACTACAATGAGCAGTTCTTC. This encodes CASRRTGGDYNEQFF.

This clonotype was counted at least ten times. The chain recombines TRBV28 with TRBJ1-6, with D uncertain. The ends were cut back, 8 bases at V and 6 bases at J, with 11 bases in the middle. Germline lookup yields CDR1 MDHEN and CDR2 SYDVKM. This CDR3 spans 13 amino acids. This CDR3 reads CASAPGVNSPLHF. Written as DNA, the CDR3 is TGTGCCAGCGCGCCCGGGGTTAATTCACCCCTCCACTTT.

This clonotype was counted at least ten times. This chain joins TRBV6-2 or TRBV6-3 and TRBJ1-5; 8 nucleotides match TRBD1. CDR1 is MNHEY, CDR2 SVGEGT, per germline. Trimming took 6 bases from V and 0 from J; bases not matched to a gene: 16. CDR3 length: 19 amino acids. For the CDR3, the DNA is TGTGCCAGCAGAAATCGGCCTGGACAGGGCCTAAATAGCAATCAGCCCCAGCATTTT. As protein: CASRNRPGQGLNSNQPQHF.

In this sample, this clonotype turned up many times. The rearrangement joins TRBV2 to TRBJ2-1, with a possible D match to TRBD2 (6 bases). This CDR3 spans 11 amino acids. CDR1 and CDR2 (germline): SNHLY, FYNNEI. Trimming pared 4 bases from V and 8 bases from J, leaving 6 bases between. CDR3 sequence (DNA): TGTGCCAGCAGTGGGAGGGATGAGCAGTTCTTC. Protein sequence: CASSGRDEQFF.

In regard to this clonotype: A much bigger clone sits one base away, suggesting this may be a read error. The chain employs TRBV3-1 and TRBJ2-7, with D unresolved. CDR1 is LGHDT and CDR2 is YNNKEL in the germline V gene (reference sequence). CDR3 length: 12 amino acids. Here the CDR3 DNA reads TGTGACAGCAGCCAAGTCCAGTTCGAGCAGTACTTC. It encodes CDSSQVQFEQYF.

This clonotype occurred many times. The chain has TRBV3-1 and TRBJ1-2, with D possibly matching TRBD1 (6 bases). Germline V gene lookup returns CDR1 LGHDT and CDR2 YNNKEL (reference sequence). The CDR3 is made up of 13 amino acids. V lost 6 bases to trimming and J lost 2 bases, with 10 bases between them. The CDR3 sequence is CASRLTGNYGYTF. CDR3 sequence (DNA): TGTGCCAGCAGGCTGACAGGAAACTATGGCTACACCTTC.

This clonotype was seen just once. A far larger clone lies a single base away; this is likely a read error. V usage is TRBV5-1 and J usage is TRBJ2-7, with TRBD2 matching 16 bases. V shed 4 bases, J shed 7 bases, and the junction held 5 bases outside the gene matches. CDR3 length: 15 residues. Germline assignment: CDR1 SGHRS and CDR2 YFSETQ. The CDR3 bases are TGCGCCAGCAGCATCGGGACTAGCGGGAGGGATGAGCAGTACTTC. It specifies CASSIGTSGRDEQYF.

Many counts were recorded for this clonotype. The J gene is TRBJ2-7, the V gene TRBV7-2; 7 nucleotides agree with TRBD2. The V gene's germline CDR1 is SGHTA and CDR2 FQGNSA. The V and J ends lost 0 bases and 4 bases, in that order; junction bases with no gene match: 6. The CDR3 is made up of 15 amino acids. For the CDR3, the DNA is TGTGCCAGCAGCTTAGCCCCGGGACTACAATACGAGCAGTACTTC. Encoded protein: CASSLAPGLQYEQYF.

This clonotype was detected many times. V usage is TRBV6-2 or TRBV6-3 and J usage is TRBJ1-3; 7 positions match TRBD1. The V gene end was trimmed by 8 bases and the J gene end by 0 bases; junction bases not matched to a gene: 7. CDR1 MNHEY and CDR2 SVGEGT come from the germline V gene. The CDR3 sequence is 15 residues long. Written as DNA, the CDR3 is TGTGCCAGCCGGGACAGCTTCAGCTCTGGAAACACCATATATTTT. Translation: CASRDSFSSGNTIYF.

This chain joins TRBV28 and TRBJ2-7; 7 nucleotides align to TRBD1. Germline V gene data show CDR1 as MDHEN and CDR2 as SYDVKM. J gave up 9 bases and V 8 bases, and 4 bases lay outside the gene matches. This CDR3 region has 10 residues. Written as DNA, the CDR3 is TGTGCCAGCCGAGGGGGCGGGCAGTACTTC. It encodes CASRGGGQYF.

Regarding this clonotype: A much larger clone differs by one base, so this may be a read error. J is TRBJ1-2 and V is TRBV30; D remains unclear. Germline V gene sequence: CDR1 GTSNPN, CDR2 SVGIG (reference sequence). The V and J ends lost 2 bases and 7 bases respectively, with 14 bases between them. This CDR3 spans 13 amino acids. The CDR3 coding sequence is TGTGCCTGGAGTTGGGTTTGTGGCGGTGGCTACACCTTC. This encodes CAWSWVCGGGYTF.

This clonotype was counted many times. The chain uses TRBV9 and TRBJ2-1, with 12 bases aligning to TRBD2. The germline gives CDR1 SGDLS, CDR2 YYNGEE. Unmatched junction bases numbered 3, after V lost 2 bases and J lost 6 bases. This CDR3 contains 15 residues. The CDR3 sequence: CASSVTSGSANEQFF. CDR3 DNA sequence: TGTGCCAGCAGCGTGACTAGCGGGAGTGCCAATGAGCAGTTCTTC.

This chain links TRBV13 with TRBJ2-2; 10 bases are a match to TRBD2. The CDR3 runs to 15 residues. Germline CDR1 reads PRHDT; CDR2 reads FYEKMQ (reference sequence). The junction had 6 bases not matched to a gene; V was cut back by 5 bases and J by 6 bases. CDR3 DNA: TGTGCCAGCAGCAGTAGCGGGAGGTCATCCGGGGAGCTGTTTTTT. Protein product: CASSSSGRSSGELFF.

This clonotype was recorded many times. This CDR3 is CSVRGGDHFYEQYF. The DNA of the CDR3 is TGCAGCGTCCGTGGCGGGGATCACTTCTACGAGCAGTACTTC. The J gene is TRBJ2-7, the V gene TRBV29-1; D may be TRBD2 (6 bases). With 6 bases removed from V and 3 bases from J, the gap between germline ends came to 18 bases. Germline V CDR1 and CDR2: SQVTM, ANQGSEA. The CDR3 extends over 14 amino acids.

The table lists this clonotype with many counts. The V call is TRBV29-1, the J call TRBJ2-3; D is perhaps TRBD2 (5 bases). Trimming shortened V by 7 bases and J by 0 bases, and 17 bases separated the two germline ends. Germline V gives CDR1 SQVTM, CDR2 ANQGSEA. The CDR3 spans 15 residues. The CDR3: CSAGGGSPSTDTQYF. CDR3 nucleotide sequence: TGCAGCGCCGGAGGCGGGTCCCCTAGCACAGATACGCAGTATTTT.

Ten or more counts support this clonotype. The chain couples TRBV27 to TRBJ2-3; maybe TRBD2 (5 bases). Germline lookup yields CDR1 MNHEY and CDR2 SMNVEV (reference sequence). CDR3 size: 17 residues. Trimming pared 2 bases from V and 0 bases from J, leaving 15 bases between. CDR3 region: CASSLRPLGGSTDTQYF. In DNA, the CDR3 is TGTGCCAGCAGTTTACGACCCCTGGGCGGGAGCACAGATACGCAGTATTTT.

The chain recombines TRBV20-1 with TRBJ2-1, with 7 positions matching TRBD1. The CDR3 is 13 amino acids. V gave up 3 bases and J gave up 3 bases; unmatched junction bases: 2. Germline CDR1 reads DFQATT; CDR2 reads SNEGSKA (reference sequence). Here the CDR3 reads CSARTGNYNEQFF. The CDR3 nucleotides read TGCAGTGCTAGGACAGGGAACTACAATGAGCAGTTCTTC.

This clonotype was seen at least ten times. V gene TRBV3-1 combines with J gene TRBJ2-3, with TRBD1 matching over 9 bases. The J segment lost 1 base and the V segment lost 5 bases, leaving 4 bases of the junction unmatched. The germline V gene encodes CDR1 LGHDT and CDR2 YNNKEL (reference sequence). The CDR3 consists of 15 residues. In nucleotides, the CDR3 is TGTGCCAGCAGCAGGGACAGGGCCCGCACAGATACGCAGTATTTT. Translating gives CASSRDRARTDTQYF.